This TCR beta chain was captured in a study of neoadjuvant nivolumab and ipilimumab in lung cancer. Findings and limits, study-wide: Only two of four nivolumab-treated tumors gained richness and clonality by surgery. Higher pretherapy blood TCR richness went with higher resected-tumor richness. TCR clonality did not significantly correlate with pathologic tumor regression.

Only in-frame clones appear in the TCRdb table, and some are missing; sequencing was by immunoSEQ multiplex PCR. The table lists 44,000 or so clones, roughly 90% of them singletons. CDR1 SGHNT and CDR2 YENEEA come from the germline V gene. V gave up 6 bases and J gave up 7 bases; unmatched junction bases: 7. There are 13 residues in the CDR3. On this clone itself: What it recognizes is unknown.

This chain uses TRBV11-3 with TRBJ1-1, with TRBD1 identical over 8 bases. The sequence was obtained from an adult with non-small cell lung cancer. Some clones in this sample may be carry-over from other donors' samples. This sample comprised blood, obtained before neoadjuvant nivolumab, alone or with ipilimumab. The chain's CDR3 is CASSQGAKDEAFF. The CDR3 region has the DNA TGTGCCAGCAGTCAGGGGGCGAAGGATGAAGCTTTCTTT.